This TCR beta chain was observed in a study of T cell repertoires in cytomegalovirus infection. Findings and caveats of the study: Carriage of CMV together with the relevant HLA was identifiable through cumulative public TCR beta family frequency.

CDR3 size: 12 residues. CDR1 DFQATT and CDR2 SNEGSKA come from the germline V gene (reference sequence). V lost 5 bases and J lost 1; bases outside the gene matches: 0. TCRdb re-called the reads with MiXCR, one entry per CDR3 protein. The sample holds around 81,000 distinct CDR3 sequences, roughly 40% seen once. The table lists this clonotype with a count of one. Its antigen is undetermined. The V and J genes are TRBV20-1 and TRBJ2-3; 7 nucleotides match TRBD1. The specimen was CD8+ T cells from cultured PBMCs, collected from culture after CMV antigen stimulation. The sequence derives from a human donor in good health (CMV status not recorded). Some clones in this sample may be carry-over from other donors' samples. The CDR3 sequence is CSAQGGTDTQYF. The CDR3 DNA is TGCAGTGCTCAGGGGGGCACAGATACGCAGTATTTT.